One sample yielded the 13 T cell receptor beta chains listed below, sequenced in a study of cytomegalovirus exposure and HLA in healthy donors. PCR primers comprised 60 Vbeta and 13 Jbeta primers. The table came from immunoSEQ multiplex PCR; TCRdb's copy has only in-frame clones and leaves some out. The sample shows about 140,000 clones, about 80% of them seen only once. The specimen sequenced was PBMCs. These receptor sequences come from a male donor in good health and CMV-seropositive.

The V call is TRBV7-2, the J call TRBJ2-4; D not resolved. Germline V CDR1 and CDR2: SGHTA, FQGNSA. Trimming took off 0 bases at V and 8 bases at J, with 8 bases between the two ends. There are 13 residues in the CDR3. In DNA, the CDR3 is TGTGCCAGCAGCTTAGCACAGACGGACATTCAGTACTTC. Encoded protein: CASSLAQTDIQYF. Variable domain in full (rest from reference TRBV7-2 and TRBJ2-4): GAGVSQSPSNKVTEKGKDVELRCDPISGHTALYWYRQSLGQGLEFLIYFQGNSAPDKSGLPSDRFSAERTGGSVSTLTIQRTQQEDSAVYLCASSLAQTDIQYFGAGTRLSVL.

The V call is TRBV5-4, the J call TRBJ1-2; maybe TRBD1 (5 bases). V was cut by 1 base and J by 8 bases, with 12 bases left in between. This CDR3 has 13 residues. Germline assignment: CDR1 SGHNT and CDR2 YYREEE (reference sequence). Written as DNA, the CDR3 is TGTGCCAGCAGCTTGTTTGGGGGGGAAGGCTACACCTTC. It yields the protein CASSLFGGEGYTF.

This clone has just one count. The rearrangement uses TRBV6-1 and TRBJ2-2, with D possibly being TRBD2 (7 bases). Trimming pared 8 bases from V and 2 bases from J, leaving 15 bases between. Germline loops: CDR1 MNHNS, CDR2 SASEGT. The CDR3 is made up of 15 amino acids. Here the CDR3 reads CASGRDTINTGELFF. In nucleotides, the CDR3 is TGTGCCAGCGGGAGGGACACCATTAACACCGGGGAGCTGTTTTTT.

J is TRBJ2-3 and V is TRBV10-2; D may be TRBD2 (5 bases). Germline V CDR1 and CDR2: WSHSY, SAAADI. V was pared by 4 bases and J by 5 bases, with 16 bases between. The CDR3 covers 15 residues. DNA of the CDR3: TGCGCCAGCAGTGCTGGAGAATTAGGGAGAGATACGCAGTATTTT. It encodes CASSAGELGRDTQYF.

CDR3 sequence reads: CASSEERGSMAQYF. For the CDR3, the DNA is TGCGCCAGCAGTGAGGAGCGGGGTTCAATGGCGCAGTATTTT. The rearrangement joins TRBV10-2 to TRBJ2-3; 7 nucleotides align to TRBD2. V shed 2 bases, J shed 10 bases, and the junction held 9 bases outside the gene matches. The V gene's germline CDR1 is WSHSY and CDR2 SAAADI. CDR3 length: 14 residues.

This chain uses TRBV29-1 with TRBJ2-3, with D possibly TRBD2 on 5 matching bases. The germline V gene has CDR1 SQVTM and CDR2 ANQGSEA. Trimming stripped 7 bases from V and 1 base from J, with 24 bases between. This CDR3 is built from 17 residues. CDR3 nucleotides: TGCAGCGGCTCTAGGCTCCGAGGGCGTCGGGGCACAGATACGCAGTATTTT. Translation: CSGSRLRGRRGTDTQYF.

V gene TRBV7-8 combines with J gene TRBJ2-1; 7 bases are a match to TRBD2. Germline loops: CDR1 SGHVS, CDR2 FQNEAQ. V shed 5 bases, J shed 8 bases, and the junction held 12 bases outside the gene matches. The CDR3 runs to 15 residues. The CDR3, as DNA: TGTGCCAGCAGCCCCCGGACTAGGCGCAGTGATGAGCAGTTCTTC. Translating it yields CASSPRTRRSDEQFF.

The V call is TRBV27, the J call TRBJ2-3, with 10 bases identical to TRBD1. There are 17 residues in the CDR3. Germline V gives CDR1 MNHEY, CDR2 SMNVEV (reference sequence). Trimming cost V 0 bases and J 5 bases; bases outside gene matches: 8. The CDR3 DNA is TGTGCCAGCAGTTTATCCCAGGGACAGGGGTGGGGAGATACGCAGTATTTT. Protein product: CASSLSQGQGWGDTQYF.

The V gene is TRBV11-1, the J gene TRBJ2-5; TRBD2 matches 9 bases. In germline, CDR1 is SGHAT, CDR2 FQDESV (reference sequence). The CDR3 runs to 14 residues. V dropped 6 bases and J dropped 6; count of bases not matched to a gene: 8. This CDR3 reads CASRLSAGGQTQYF. For the CDR3, the DNA is TGTGCCAGCAGACTCAGCGCGGGGGGGCAGACCCAGTACTTC.

This clone was detected only once. The chain carries TRBV18 and TRBJ2-5; TRBD1 aligns across 8 bases. V shed 2 bases and J 5 bases; nucleotides not matched to a gene: 10. The germline CDR1 and CDR2 sequences are KGHSH and LQKENI. The CDR3 runs to 16 residues. The CDR3 loop reads CASSPSAGGAGETQYF. Here the CDR3 DNA reads TGTGCCAGCTCACCATCGGCAGGGGGCGCGGGGGAGACCCAGTACTTC.

The chain joins TRBV29-1 to TRBJ1-1; 9 positions match TRBD1. Germline CDR1 and CDR2: SQVTM and ANQGSEA. This CDR3 comprises 16 residues. V trimming: 3 bases; J trimming: 7 bases; junction bases outside the gene matches: 15. This CDR3 is CSVDDLVGQGRNEAFF. CDR3 bases: TGCAGCGTTGATGATTTAGTTGGACAGGGGAGAAATGAAGCTTTCTTT.

J is TRBJ2-4 and V is TRBV2, with 7 bases matching TRBD2. The V gene end was trimmed by 10 bases and the J gene end by 8 bases; junction bases not matched to a gene: 11. The germline V gene encodes CDR1 SNHLY and CDR2 FYNNEI. CDR3 length: 13 residues. The CDR3 loop reads CATSGGGKDIQYF. DNA of the CDR3: TGTGCCACCTCTGGGGGGGGGAAGGACATTCAGTACTTC.

The chain is built from TRBV5-1 and TRBJ1-1; D ambiguous. In germline, CDR1 is SGHRS, CDR2 YFSETQ. V was clipped by 0 bases and J by 0 bases, with 9 bases between them. The CDR3 consists of 15 residues. The CDR3 is CASSLVAALNTEAFF. Here the CDR3 DNA reads TGCGCCAGCAGCTTGGTTGCAGCGCTGAACACTGAAGCTTTCTTT.